The 22 T cell receptor beta chains given below trace back to one sample, sequenced in a study of cytomegalovirus exposure and HLA in healthy donors. Repertoires were generated with immunoSEQ multiplex PCR, while TCRdb's copy carries only in-frame clones and drops some. The sample shows fewer than 200,000 clones, more than 75% of them seen only once. The specimen sequenced was PBMCs. The origin of the receptors is a man aged 30-40 years in good health and CMV-seropositive.

The table lists this clone with a few counts. The chain is built from TRBV25-1 and TRBJ1-2; 9 bases are a match to TRBD1. The length of the CDR3 is 14 residues. The V and J ends lost 6 bases and 6 bases, in that order; junction bases with no gene match: 8. Germline values: CDR1 MGHDK, CDR2 SYGVNS. The CDR3 reads CASRGTGRWNGYTF. CDR3 DNA: TGTGCCAGCAGAGGGACAGGGAGATGGAATGGCTACACCTTC.

This rearrangement joins TRBV6-1 to TRBJ1-5; 8 positions match TRBD1. Germline CDR1 MNHNS, CDR2 SASEGT. The CDR3 is 16 residues long. Trimming at V came to 1 base and at J to 7 bases, leaving 9 bases not matched to a gene. The CDR3 nucleotides read TGTGCCAGCAGTGAAGGAGGTCAGGGGGCTGGGCAGCCCCAGCATTTT. This encodes CASSEGGQGAGQPQHF.

The chain uses TRBV6-1 and TRBJ1-1; D is uncertain. The CDR3 covers 13 residues. Looked up from germline, CDR1 is MNHNS and CDR2 is SASEGT. V was trimmed by 5 bases and J by 13 bases, leaving 20 bases between them. The CDR3: CASSPSRASFVFF. The CDR3, as DNA: TGTGCCAGCAGTCCGAGCCGAGCCTCGTTCGTTTTCTTT.

The genes are TRBV6-4 and TRBJ1-5, with TRBD1 as a possible D gene (6 bases). Germline V gene data show CDR1 as MRHNA and CDR2 as SNTAGT. The CDR3 runs 14 residues. The V and J ends lost 6 bases and 4 bases respectively, with 13 bases between them. CDR3 sequence reads: CASSKEGGNQPQHF. The CDR3 DNA follows: TGTGCCAGCAGCAAAGAGGGGGGAAATCAGCCCCAGCATTTT.

The V and J genes are TRBV5-1 and TRBJ2-7, with 7 bases lining up with TRBD2. V dropped 4 bases and J dropped 6; count of bases not matched to a gene: 10. From germline, CDR1 is SGHRS and CDR2 YFSETQ. The CDR3 consists of 14 residues. CDR3 amino acids: CASSRSAGVGEQYF. The CDR3 coding sequence is TGCGCCAGCAGCAGGAGCGCGGGGGTTGGCGAGCAGTACTTC.

The sample holds one count of this clone. This chain links TRBV29-1 with TRBJ1-1; no reliable D call. This CDR3 comprises 12 residues. Germline V gene lookup returns CDR1 SQVTM and CDR2 ANQGSEA. The V gene lost 4 bases and the J gene lost 3 bases, with 9 bases spanning the gap. The CDR3 here is CSVANGDTEAFF. In nucleotides, the CDR3 is TGCAGCGTTGCAAACGGAGACACTGAAGCTTTCTTT.

This chain connects TRBV5-1 to TRBJ2-1; TRBD2 aligns across 9 bases. V gave up 1 base and J gave up 5 bases; unmatched junction bases: 4. CDR1 is SGHRS and CDR2 is YFSETQ in the germline V gene. The CDR3 consists of 15 residues. CDR3 nucleotides: TGCGCCAGCAGCTTGTCTAGCGGGACAAACAATGAGCAGTTCTTC. As protein: CASSLSSGTNNEQFF. Full variable domain (missing parts from reference TRBV5-1 and TRBJ2-1): KAGVTQTPRYLIKTRGQQVTLSCSPISGHRSVSWYQQTPGQGLQFLFEYFSETQRNKGNFPGRFSGRQFSNSRSEMNVSTLELGDSALYLCASSLSSGTNNEQFFGPGTRLTVL.

The CDR3 sequence is CASSSELAGGYEQYF. CDR3 nucleotides: TGTGCCAGCAGTTCCGAACTAGCGGGAGGCTACGAGCAGTACTTC. This chain links TRBV28 with TRBJ2-7; 12 nucleotides align to TRBD2. This CDR3 is 15 amino acids long. V was clipped by 4 bases and J by 3 bases; unmatched bases: 4. Per the germline V gene, CDR1 is MDHEN and CDR2 is SYDVKM. Full variable domain (remainder filled in from reference TRBV28 and TRBJ2-7): DVKVTQSSRYLVKRTGEKVFLECVQDMDHENMFWYRQDPGLGLRLIYFSYDVKMKEKGDIPEGYSVSREKKERFSLILESASTNQTSMYLCASSSELAGGYEQYFGPGTRLTVT.

The chain has TRBV9 and TRBJ2-7; the D gene could be TRBD1 or TRBD2 (5 bases each). Germline values: CDR1 SGDLS, CDR2 YYNGEE. The CDR3 consists of 14 residues. Trimming removed 1 base at V and 0 bases at J, with 8 bases between. The CDR3 is CASSVTGGSYEQYF. In nucleotides, the CDR3 is TGTGCCAGCAGCGTAACAGGAGGCTCCTACGAGCAGTACTTC.

The gene calls are TRBV4-3 and TRBJ2-7, with 7 bases aligning to TRBD2. The germline V gene has CDR1 LGHNA and CDR2 YSLEER. The CDR3 has 16 amino acids. J lost 1 base, V lost 0 bases, and 6 bases had no gene match. Here the CDR3 reads CASSQELGGGSYEQYF. In DNA, the CDR3 is TGCGCCAGCAGCCAAGAACTGGGGGGAGGGTCCTACGAGCAGTACTTC.

The V gene is TRBV6-6, the J gene TRBJ1-2, with a weak D call TRBD1 (5 bases). The CDR3 length is 15 residues. Germline lookup yields CDR1 MNHNY and CDR2 SVGAGI (reference sequence). Trimming cost V 5 bases and J 1 base, with 14 bases left between them. CDR3 bases: TGTGCCAGCAGTCTCGCGGGACCGAGTAACTATGGCTACACCTTC. This encodes CASSLAGPSNYGYTF.

The CDR3 here is CASSPRGGELFF. The CDR3 DNA sequence: TGTGCCAGCAGCCCGAGGGGAGGGGAGCTGTTTTTT. V and J are TRBV7-2 and TRBJ2-2; D is tentatively TRBD1 or TRBD2 (5 bases each). The CDR3 covers 12 residues. Trimming shortened V by 5 bases and J by 8 bases, and 9 bases separated the two germline ends. Germline CDR1 is SGHTA and CDR2 is FQGNSA.

The chain couples TRBV5-1 to TRBJ2-3; 11 nucleotides align to TRBD2. The CDR3 loop spans 16 amino acids. V lost 0 bases to trimming and J lost 4 bases; unmatched junction nucleotides: 4. CDR1 is SGHRS, CDR2 YFSETQ, per germline. The CDR3 DNA sequence: TGCGCCAGCAGCTTGGCTCTAGCGGGGGGCCCAGATACGCAGTATTTT. This translates into CASSLALAGGPDTQYF. Complete variable domain (other parts from reference TRBV5-1 and TRBJ2-3): KAGVTQTPRYLIKTRGQQVTLSCSPISGHRSVSWYQQTPGQGLQFLFEYFSETQRNKGNFPGRFSGRQFSNSRSEMNVSTLELGDSALYLCASSLALAGGPDTQYFGPGTRLTVL.

This chain links TRBV30 with TRBJ2-6; D not certain. Per germline, CDR1 GTSNPN and CDR2 SVGIG (reference sequence). Trimming pared 0 bases from V and 0 bases from J, leaving 3 bases between. The CDR3 loop spans 14 amino acids. The CDR3 sequence: CAWSVPSGANVLTF. CDR3 nucleotides: TGTGCCTGGAGTGTACCCTCTGGGGCCAACGTCCTGACTTTC.

The chain joins TRBV5-1 to TRBJ2-2; weak D call: TRBD2 (5 bases). Trimming removed 8 bases from V and 0 bases from J, with 11 bases in between. Germline loops: CDR1 SGHRS, CDR2 YFSETQ. The CDR3 is made up of 14 amino acids. CDR3 protein: CASGEGTNTGELFF. The CDR3 region has the DNA TGCGCCAGTGGTGAGGGAACGAACACCGGGGAGCTGTTTTTT.

V and J are TRBV7-3 and TRBJ2-5; D is undetermined. CDR3 length equals 13 residues. V gave up 5 bases and J gave up 2 bases, with 9 bases separating them. The germline V gene encodes CDR1 SGHTA and CDR2 FQGTGA. CDR3 DNA: TGTGCCAGCAGCCCCGTACCGCAAGAGACCCAGTACTTC. Its protein is CASSPVPQETQYF.

A single count supports this clone. This chain joins TRBV6-6 and TRBJ2-7; D not resolved. The CDR3 totals 15 residues. The ends were cut back, 5 bases at V and 0 bases at J, with 14 bases in the middle. Germline V gives CDR1 MNHNY, CDR2 SVGAGI (reference sequence). CDR3 DNA: TGTGCCAGCAGTCCTATCATGCTAGGCTCCTACGAGCAGTACTTC. Translation gives CASSPIMLGSYEQYF.

V usage is TRBV4-3 and J usage is TRBJ2-7; D perhaps matches TRBD1 (6 bases). The CDR3 spans 15 residues. Trimming took off 1 base at V and 2 bases at J, with 12 bases between the two ends. The germline gives CDR1 LGHNA, CDR2 YSLEER. CDR3 sequence: CASSQANTGPYEQYF. As DNA, the CDR3 is TGCGCCAGCAGCCAAGCCAATACAGGGCCCTACGAGCAGTACTTC.

This rearrangement joins TRBV27 to TRBJ2-1; no clear D. The CDR3 runs to 14 residues. The ends were cut back, 3 bases at V and 3 bases at J, with 9 bases in the middle. Germline lookup yields CDR1 MNHEY and CDR2 SMNVEV (reference sequence). The CDR3 loop reads CASSLVQSYNEQFF. The CDR3 DNA follows: TGTGCCAGCAGTTTGGTACAGAGCTACAATGAGCAGTTCTTC.

A note on this clone: The same CDR3 arises from other DNA sequences in this sample as well. The J gene is TRBJ2-2, the V gene TRBV7-7, with D perhaps being TRBD1 or TRBD2 (5 bases each). Germline V gives CDR1 SSHAT, CDR2 FNYEAQ (reference sequence). Trimming cost V 1 base and J 4 bases, with 10 bases left between them. CDR3 length: 15 residues. The CDR3 DNA follows: TGTGCCAGCAGCTTAGTAGGGGCGGGCACCGGGGAGCTGTTTTTT. Its translation is CASSLVGAGTGELFF.

This clone was seen a single time. The V and J genes are TRBV9 and TRBJ2-1; tentative D call: TRBD1 (5 bases). CDR1 SGDLS and CDR2 YYNGEE come from the germline V gene. The V gene lost 0 bases and the J gene lost 5 bases, with 9 bases spanning the gap. The CDR3 contains 14 residues. CDR3 region: CASSVDTGHNEQFF. The CDR3 DNA follows: TGTGCCAGCAGCGTAGATACAGGTCACAATGAGCAGTTCTTC.

The V and J genes are TRBV19 and TRBJ2-7, with 8 positions matching TRBD1. CDR3 length: 15 amino acids. V shed 4 bases, J shed 5 bases, and the junction held 10 bases outside the gene matches. In germline, CDR1 is LNHDA, CDR2 SQIVND (reference sequence). Written as DNA, the CDR3 is TGTGCCAGTAGTACAGACCGGGACAGGTCTGACGAGCAGTACTTC. This translates into CASSTDRDRSDEQYF. Looking up the rest from reference TRBV19 and TRBJ2-7 gives the full variable domain: DGGITQSPKYLFRKEGQNVTLSCEQNLNHDAMYWYRQDPGQGLRLIYYSQIVNDFQKGDIAEGYSVSREKKESFPLTVTSAQKNPTAFYLCASSTDRDRSDEQYFGPGTRLTVT.